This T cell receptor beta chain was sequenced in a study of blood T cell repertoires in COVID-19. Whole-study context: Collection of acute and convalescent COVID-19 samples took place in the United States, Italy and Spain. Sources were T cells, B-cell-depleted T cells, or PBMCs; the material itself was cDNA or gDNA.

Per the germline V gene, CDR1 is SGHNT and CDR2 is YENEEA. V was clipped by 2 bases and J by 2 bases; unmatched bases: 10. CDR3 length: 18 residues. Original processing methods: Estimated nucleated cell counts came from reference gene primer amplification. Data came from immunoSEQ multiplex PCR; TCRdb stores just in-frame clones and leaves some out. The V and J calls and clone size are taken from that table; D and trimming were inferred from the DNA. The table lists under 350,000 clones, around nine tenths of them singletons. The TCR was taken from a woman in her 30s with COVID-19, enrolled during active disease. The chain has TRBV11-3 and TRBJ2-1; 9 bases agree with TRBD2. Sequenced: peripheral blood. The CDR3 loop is CASSLWDLAGAPYNEQFF. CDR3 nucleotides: TGTGCCAGCAGCTTATGGGATTTAGCGGGGGCCCCCTACAATGAGCAGTTCTTC.